The 21 T cell receptor beta chains below all came from one sample that was sequenced in a study of T cell responses to AZD1222 COVID-19 vaccine. The method was immunoSEQ multiplex PCR; TCRdb's version includes in-frame clones alone and lacks a portion of them. The data contain 170,000 or so clones, 88% of them singletons. This material consisted of peripheral blood, taken 28 days after the second AZD1222 dose. The receptor source for this set is an adult who received the AZD1222 COVID-19 vaccine.

A few counts support this clone. The CDR3 here is CASSSRGDYSPLHF. Written as DNA, the CDR3 is TGTGCCAGCAGCTCACGAGGGGATTATTCACCCCTCCACTTT. This chain connects TRBV3-1 (or the pseudogene TRBV3-2) to TRBJ1-6; tentative D call: TRBD1 (5 bases). CDR3 length: 14 amino acids. Looked up from germline, CDR1 is LGHDT and CDR2 is YNNKEL (reference sequence). The V end lost 5 bases, the J end lost 8 bases, and 13 bases lay between the germline ends.

The rearrangement joins TRBV2 to TRBJ1-1, with 7 bases lining up with TRBD1. CDR1 SNHLY and CDR2 FYNNEI come from the germline V gene. With 6 bases clipped from V and 10 bases from J, the junction kept 11 bases outside the gene matches. The CDR3 has 13 amino acids. For the CDR3, the DNA is TGTGCCAGCAGGGCCTTACAGGGGTATCCAGCTTTCTTT. Translated, it gives CASRALQGYPAFF.

The chain combines TRBV7-9 with TRBJ1-1; 8 positions agree with TRBD1. The germline V gene has CDR1 SEHNR and CDR2 FQNEAQ (reference sequence). The CDR3 totals 15 residues. The V segment lost 4 bases and the J segment 2 bases; nucleotides outside the gene matches: 6. CDR3 residues: CASSSQGGPNTEAFF. The CDR3 DNA reads as TGTGCCAGCAGCTCACAGGGGGGCCCTAACACTGAAGCTTTCTTT. Based on the CDR3 plus reference TRBV7-9 and TRBJ1-1, the full variable domain is DTGVSQNPRHKITKRGQNVTFRCDPISEHNRLYWYRQTLGQGPEFLTYFQNEAQLEKSRLLSDRFSAERPKGSFSTLEIQRTEQGDSAMYLCASSSQGGPNTEAFFGQGTRLTVV.

The V call is TRBV18, the J call TRBJ2-3; perhaps TRBD2 as D (6 bases). The CDR3 sequence is 13 residues long. V lost 8 bases and J 1 base, leaving 10 bases between the germline ends. The V gene's germline CDR1 is KGHSH and CDR2 LQKENI. CDR3 region: CASQTGGTDTQYF. CDR3 DNA sequence: TGTGCCAGCCAAACGGGGGGCACAGATACGCAGTATTTT.

The chain links TRBV7-3 to TRBJ1-1; 10 bases fit TRBD1. This CDR3 is 13 amino acids long. Germline CDR1 reads SGHTA; CDR2 reads FQGTGA. The V gene end was trimmed by 5 bases and the J gene end by 13 bases; junction bases not matched to a gene: 10. CDR3 coding DNA: TGTGCCAGCAGCCCACGGACAGGGGGAGGGCTTTTCTTT. It yields the protein CASSPRTGGGLFF. The full variable domain, with the rest looked up from reference TRBV7-3 and TRBJ1-1, is GAGVSQTPSNKVTEKGKYVELRCDPISGHTALYWYRQSLGQGPEFLIYFQGTGAADDSGLPNDRFFAVRPEGSVSTLKIQRTERGDSAVYLCASSPRTGGGLFFGQGTRLTVV.

The chain has TRBV5-1 and TRBJ2-7, with D maybe TRBD2 (5 bases). V was shortened by 5 bases and J by 2 bases, with 11 bases between the two germline ends. Germline values: CDR1 SGHRS, CDR2 YFSETQ. The CDR3 is 13 residues long. CDR3 coding DNA: TGCGCCAGCAGGAGCGGCGGAACCTACGAGCAGTACTTC. Translating gives CASRSGGTYEQYF. Complete variable domain (other parts from reference TRBV5-1 and TRBJ2-7): KAGVTQTPRYLIKTRGQQVTLSCSPISGHRSVSWYQQTPGQGLQFLFEYFSETQRNKGNFPGRFSGRQFSNSRSEMNVSTLELGDSALYLCASRSGGTYEQYFGPGTRLTVT.

The chain uses TRBV5-4 and TRBJ1-5; D is ambiguous. Trimming took off 4 bases at V and 2 bases at J, with 10 bases between the two ends. Germline-derived CDR1 and CDR2 are SGHNT and YYREEE (reference sequence). The CDR3 covers 14 residues. DNA of the CDR3: TGTGCCAGCAGCGCGGAGGGAGGCAATCAGCCCCAGCATTTT. It encodes CASSAEGGNQPQHF. The variable domain in full, with the rest retrieved from reference TRBV5-4 and TRBJ1-5, is ETGVTQSPTHLIKTRGQQVTLRCSSQSGHNTVSWYQQALGQGPQFIFQYYREEENGRGNFPPRFSGLQFPNYSSELNVNALELDDSALYLCASSAEGGNQPQHFGDGTRLSIL.

The chain has TRBV6-5 and TRBJ2-5; D remains unclear. Looked up from germline, CDR1 is MNHEY and CDR2 is SVGAGI. Trimming left V 0 bases short and J 0 bases short, with 8 bases between. CDR3 length: 15 residues. The CDR3, as DNA: TGTGCCAGCAGTTACTCGTGGCGGAACCAAGAGACCCAGTACTTC. Residues: CASSYSWRNQETQYF.

This chain joins TRBV4-2 and TRBJ2-7; TRBD1 matches at 9 bases. J gave up 6 bases and V 0 bases, and 3 bases lay outside the gene matches. The length of the CDR3 is 14 residues. The germline gives CDR1 LGHNA, CDR2 YNFKEQ. The CDR3 coding sequence is TGTGCCAGCAGCCAAGAGGACAGGGGCGGCGAGCAGTACTTC. Translation gives CASSQEDRGGEQYF.

The rearrangement joins TRBV11-2 to TRBJ2-2; 9 bases line up with TRBD2. Germline V gene lookup returns CDR1 SGHAT and CDR2 FQNNGV. Losses at the gene ends were 5 bases for V and 4 bases for J; bases not matched to a gene: 2. The CDR3 totals 14 residues. The CDR3 protein is CASSLGLATGELFF. The CDR3 DNA follows: TGTGCCAGCAGCCTGGGACTAGCCACCGGGGAGCTGTTTTTT.

The rearrangement links TRBV2 to TRBJ1-5; 9 positions match TRBD1. The CDR3 is 15 amino acids. CDR1 is SNHLY and CDR2 is FYNNEI in the germline V gene. V shed 2 bases, J shed 4 bases, and the junction held 3 bases outside the gene matches. The chain's CDR3 is CASSENRGRNQPQHF. DNA of the CDR3: TGTGCCAGCAGTGAAAACAGGGGGCGAAATCAGCCCCAGCATTTT.

CDR3 coding DNA: TGTGCCAGCAGCTTTACAGGGACTGGAAACACCATATATTTT. Its translation is CASSFTGTGNTIYF. The V call is TRBV11-2, the J call TRBJ1-3; D is perhaps TRBD1 (6 bases). V was shortened by 3 bases and J by 2 bases, with 8 bases between the two germline ends. Germline V gene data show CDR1 as SGHAT and CDR2 as FQNNGV. This CDR3 is built from 14 residues.

The V call is TRBV15, the J call TRBJ1-1; D is perhaps TRBD1 (5 bases). The CDR3 is made up of 14 amino acids. V dropped 0 bases and J dropped 4 bases, with 9 bases sitting between them. The germline CDR1 and CDR2 sequences are LNHNV and YYDKDF (reference sequence). CDR3 in amino acids: CATSRDRGVTEAFF. The CDR3 nucleotides read TGTGCCACCAGCAGAGATCGGGGCGTCACTGAAGCTTTCTTT.

This clone has more than one count but fewer than ten. The J gene is TRBJ2-2, the V gene TRBV6-5; D gene unclear. The CDR3 extends over 15 amino acids. CDR1 MNHEY and CDR2 SVGAGI come from the germline V gene. The V end was cut by 2 bases, the J end by 5 bases, with 12 bases between. CDR3: CASSYVIAGTGELFF. The CDR3 nucleotides read TGTGCCAGCAGTTACGTGATAGCCGGTACCGGGGAGCTGTTTTTT.

The J gene is TRBJ2-7, the V gene TRBV18; tentatively, D is TRBD1 (5 bases). The length of the CDR3 is 14 residues. The V end lost 1 base, the J end lost 7 bases, and 14 bases lay between the germline ends. CDR1 is KGHSH and CDR2 is LQKENI in the germline V gene. CDR3 residues: CASSPHPGSREQYF. DNA of the CDR3: TGTGCCAGCTCACCACATCCAGGGTCGAGGGAGCAGTACTTC. Based on the CDR3 plus reference TRBV18 and TRBJ2-7, the full variable domain is NAGVMQNPRHLVRRRGQEARLRCSPMKGHSHVYWYRQLPEEGLKFMVYLQKENIIDESGMPKERFSAEFPKEGPSILRIQQVVRGDSAAYFCASSPHPGSREQYFGPGTRLTVT.

The chain uses TRBV7-3 and TRBJ2-5; D may be TRBD1 (6 bases). Deletions cut 4 bases from V and 5 bases from J, with 11 bases between. The CDR3 has 13 residues. In germline, CDR1 is SGHTA, CDR2 FQGTGA. Written as DNA, the CDR3 is TGTGCCAGCAGCTCCTCTAGGGGGGAGACCCAGTACTTC. Translated, it gives CASSSSRGETQYF.

The chain has TRBV6-4 and TRBJ1-5; no clear D gene. CDR3 length: 15 amino acids. The V gene lost 8 bases and the J gene lost 1 base, with 15 bases spanning the gap. CDR1 and CDR2 (germline): MRHNA, SNTAGT. CDR3: CASDTSRGSNQPQHF. The CDR3 nucleotides read TGTGCCAGCGATACCTCGAGAGGGAGCAATCAGCCCCAGCATTTT.

Only one count was recorded for this clone. The J gene is TRBJ2-2, the V gene TRBV29-1, with 11 bases that match TRBD2. The CDR3 runs 14 residues. V dropped 7 bases and J dropped 3; count of bases not matched to a gene: 4. Germline V gene sequence: CDR1 SQVTM, CDR2 ANQGSEA. The CDR3 region is CSGGTSGHTGELFF. In nucleotides, the CDR3 is TGCAGCGGGGGGACTAGCGGACACACCGGGGAGCTGTTTTTT.

The V and J genes are TRBV7-2 and TRBJ1-2, with 8 bases that match TRBD1. Germline V gives CDR1 SGHTA, CDR2 FQGNSA. This CDR3 has 16 amino acids. Trimming took 4 bases from V and 10 from J; bases not matched to a gene: 17. The CDR3 here is CASSSIKSGGGWSYTF. CDR3 coding DNA: TGTGCCAGCAGCTCCATCAAATCAGGGGGCGGTTGGTCCTACACCTTC.

The chain joins TRBV4-1 to TRBJ2-7, with TRBD2 identical over 10 bases. J was trimmed by 6 bases and V by 0 bases; bases with no gene match: 11. The CDR3 sequence is 17 residues long. The V gene's germline CDR1 is MGHRA and CDR2 YSYEKL. The CDR3 loop reads CASSQEWLLAGDREQYF. The CDR3 DNA sequence: TGCGCCAGCAGCCAAGAATGGTTGCTAGCGGGGGATCGCGAGCAGTACTTC.

V usage is TRBV18 and J usage is TRBJ2-2, with 8 bases lining up with TRBD2. The length of the CDR3 is 16 residues. V lost 2 bases and J lost 2; bases outside the gene matches: 4. Germline CDR1 reads KGHSH; CDR2 reads LQKENI. The CDR3 DNA is TGTGCCAGCTCACCAGCGGGGGGCGCTAACACCGGGGAGCTGTTTTTT. Amino acids: CASSPAGGANTGELFF.